Sequencing of this TCR beta chain was carried out in a study of blood T cell repertoires in COVID-19. About the study: The origin of the acute and convalescent COVID-19 samples was the United States, Italy and Spain. In each case, the material was cDNA or gDNA derived from T cells, B-cell-depleted T cells, or PBMCs.

Authors' data handling: Using reference gene primer amplification, nucleated cell counts were estimated. The method was immunoSEQ multiplex PCR; TCRdb's version includes in-frame clones alone and lacks a portion of them. V, J and clone size are those of that table, while D and trimming were read from the DNA. This sample yields 80,000 to 100,000 clones, of which 86% are seen a single time; 10% belongs to the top ten. Sequencing input: peripheral blood. This sequence originates from a middle-aged man with acute or convalescent COVID-19.

CDR3 protein: CASSPSGGNYGYTF. In DNA, the CDR3 is TGCGCCAGCAGCCCGTCCGGGGGAAACTATGGCTACACCTTC. The V and J genes are TRBV5-1 and TRBJ1-2, with D perhaps TRBD1 (5 bases). CDR3 length equals 14 residues. The germline V and J ends were trimmed by 4 bases and 2 bases, with 12 bases remaining between them. Germline-derived CDR1 and CDR2 are SGHRS and YFSETQ.